This entry lists 10 T cell receptor beta chains sequenced from one sample in a study of CD8 T cells in Susac syndrome. RNA, at roughly 0.45 to 1 ug, was reverse transcribed with random hexamers. TCRdb fed the immunoSEQ multiplex PCR reads into MiXCR, producing one record per CDR3 protein. Here the sample spans about 130,000 distinct CDR3 sequences, roughly 96% being singletons. Sequencing input: CD4+ T cells from PBMCs. These receptor sequences come from a human donor in good health.

CDR3 DNA: TGTGCCAGCAGGCGGGAGGCCAATCAGCCCCAGCATTTT. The encoded protein is CASRREANQPQHF. V gene TRBV6-6 combines with J gene TRBJ1-5; no clear D. The CDR3 runs 13 residues. The germline CDR1 and CDR2 sequences are MNHNY and SVGAGI (reference sequence). The ends were cut back, 6 bases at V and 3 bases at J, with 9 bases in the middle.

The rearrangement joins TRBV5-1 to TRBJ2-6; no clear D. The germline V and J ends were trimmed by 0 bases and 4 bases, with 8 bases remaining between them. Germline V gives CDR1 SGHRS, CDR2 YFSETQ. This CDR3 region has 15 residues. CDR3 coding DNA: TGCGCCAGCAGCTTGGTTCTTGGGGGGGCCAACGTCCTGACTTTC. This encodes CASSLVLGGANVLTF.

The chain couples TRBV11-2 to TRBJ2-1; no definite D call. The germline V gene has CDR1 SGHAT and CDR2 FQNNGV. Trimming cost V 5 bases and J 10 bases, with 9 bases left between them. This CDR3 is built from 11 residues. The CDR3 spells CASSEDLEQFF. The CDR3 nucleotides read TGTGCCAGCAGCGAAGACTTGGAGCAGTTCTTC. Together with reference TRBV11-2 and TRBJ2-1, the CDR3 gives the full variable domain: EAGVAQSPRYKIIEKRQSVAFWCNPISGHATLYWYQQILGQGPKLLIQFQNNGVVDDSQLPKDRFSAERLKGVDSTLKIQPAKLEDSAVYLCASSEDLEQFFGPGTRLTVL.

The chain couples TRBV5-1 to TRBJ2-5; D unresolved. CDR3 length equals 10 residues. Germline loops: CDR1 SGHRS, CDR2 YFSETQ. V was pared by 8 bases and J by 7 bases, with 9 bases between. In DNA, the CDR3 is TGCGCCAGGGGATCGGGGACCCAGTACTTC. Its translation: CARGSGTQYF.

The rearrangement uses TRBV19 and TRBJ2-1; no definite D call. V lost 4 bases to trimming and J lost 11 bases, with 18 bases between them. Germline V gives CDR1 LNHDA, CDR2 SQIVND (reference sequence). This CDR3 comprises 14 residues. The CDR3 nucleotides read TGTGCCAGTAGTACCAAAGCCCCAGCTTCCAAGCAGTTCTTC. Translating it yields CASSTKAPASKQFF.

This clonotype was detected a few times. The chain combines TRBV12-3 or TRBV12-4 with TRBJ2-2, with no clear D. The germline V and J ends were trimmed by 2 bases and 4 bases, with 5 bases remaining between them. The CDR3 covers 13 residues. This chain's CDR3 is CASSLIGTGELFF. The CDR3 DNA reads TGTGCCAGCAGTTTAATCGGCACCGGGGAGCTGTTTTTT.

This chain links TRBV15 with TRBJ2-1, with 15 bases matching TRBD2. Trimming removed 3 bases from V and 14 bases from J; junction bases left unmatched: 5. The CDR3 totals 14 residues. The germline V gene has CDR1 LNHNV and CDR2 YYDKDF (reference sequence). The CDR3 DNA follows: TGTGCCACCAGCAGCTGGACTAGCGGGAGGGCAGAGTTCTTC. Amino acids: CATSSWTSGRAEFF.

The chain has TRBV7-2 and TRBJ2-3, with no clear D. CDR3 length: 15 amino acids. V lost 5 bases, J lost 5 bases, and 17 bases lay in between. CDR1 and CDR2 (germline): SGHTA, FQGNSA. CDR3 loop: CASSPRFGTGDTQYF. CDR3 sequence (DNA): TGTGCCAGCAGCCCCAGATTCGGCACGGGAGATACGCAGTATTTT. The full variable domain, completed using reference TRBV7-2 and TRBJ2-3, is GAGVSQSPSNKVTEKGKDVELRCDPISGHTALYWYRQSLGQGLEFLIYFQGNSAPDKSGLPSDRFSAERTGGSVSTLTIQRTQQEDSAVYLCASSPRFGTGDTQYFGPGTRLTVL.

The V gene is TRBV14, the J gene TRBJ1-2; D remains ambiguous. CDR3 length: 12 amino acids. V lost 3 bases to trimming and J lost 3 bases, with 5 bases between them. Germline loops: CDR1 SGHDN, CDR2 FVKESK. CDR3 sequence: CASSQRDYGYTF. The CDR3 bases are TGTGCCAGCAGCCAGAGGGACTATGGCTACACCTTC.

This chain joins TRBV30 and TRBJ1-1; unclear D gene. The length of the CDR3 is 10 residues. The germline V gene has CDR1 GTSNPN and CDR2 SVGIG (reference sequence). V was clipped by 6 bases and J by 6 bases, with 8 bases between them. The CDR3 DNA sequence: TGTGCCTGCAATACCCCTGAAGCTTTCTTT. Its protein is CACNTPEAFF.